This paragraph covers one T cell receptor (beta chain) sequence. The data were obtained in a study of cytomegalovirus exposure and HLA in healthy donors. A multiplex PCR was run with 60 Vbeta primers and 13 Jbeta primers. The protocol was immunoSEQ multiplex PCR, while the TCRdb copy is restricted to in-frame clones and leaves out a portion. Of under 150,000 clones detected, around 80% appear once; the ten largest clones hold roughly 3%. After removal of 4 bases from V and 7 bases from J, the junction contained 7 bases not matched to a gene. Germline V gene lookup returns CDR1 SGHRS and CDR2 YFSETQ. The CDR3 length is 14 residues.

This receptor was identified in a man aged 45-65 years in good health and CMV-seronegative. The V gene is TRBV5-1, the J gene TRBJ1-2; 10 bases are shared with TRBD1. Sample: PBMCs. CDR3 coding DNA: TGCGCCAGCAGCGGCGGACAGGGGGAGGGTGGCTACACCTTC. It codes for CASSGGQGEGGYTF.